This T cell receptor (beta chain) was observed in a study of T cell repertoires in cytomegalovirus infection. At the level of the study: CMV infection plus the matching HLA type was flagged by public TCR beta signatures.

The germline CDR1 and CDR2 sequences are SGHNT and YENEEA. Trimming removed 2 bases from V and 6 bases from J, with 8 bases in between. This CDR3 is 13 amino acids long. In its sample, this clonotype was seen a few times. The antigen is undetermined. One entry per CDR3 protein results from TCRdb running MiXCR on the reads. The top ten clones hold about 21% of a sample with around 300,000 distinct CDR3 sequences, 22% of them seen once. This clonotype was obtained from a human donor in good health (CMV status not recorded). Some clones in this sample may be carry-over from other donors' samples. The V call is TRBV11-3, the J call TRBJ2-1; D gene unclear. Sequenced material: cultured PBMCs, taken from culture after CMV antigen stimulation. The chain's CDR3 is CASSLQRTNEQFF. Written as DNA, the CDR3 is TGTGCCAGCAGCTTACAACGAACCAATGAGCAGTTCTTC.